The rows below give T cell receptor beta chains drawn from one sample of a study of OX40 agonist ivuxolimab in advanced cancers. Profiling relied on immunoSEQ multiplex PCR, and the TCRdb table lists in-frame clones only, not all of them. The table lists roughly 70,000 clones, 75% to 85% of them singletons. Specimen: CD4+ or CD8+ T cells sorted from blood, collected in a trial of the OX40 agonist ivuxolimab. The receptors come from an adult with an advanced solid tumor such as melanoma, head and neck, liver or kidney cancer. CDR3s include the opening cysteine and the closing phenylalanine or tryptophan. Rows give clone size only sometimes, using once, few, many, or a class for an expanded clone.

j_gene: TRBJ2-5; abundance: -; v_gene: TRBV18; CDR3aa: CASSLAYQETQYF
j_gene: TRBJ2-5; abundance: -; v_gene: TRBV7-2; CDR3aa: CASSGTGGRGETQYF
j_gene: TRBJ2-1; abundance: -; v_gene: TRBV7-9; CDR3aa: CASGDPGGGNEQFF
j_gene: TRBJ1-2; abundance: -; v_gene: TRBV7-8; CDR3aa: CASTFASNYGYTF
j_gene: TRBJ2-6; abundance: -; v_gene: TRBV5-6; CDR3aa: CASSYNSFSGANVLTF
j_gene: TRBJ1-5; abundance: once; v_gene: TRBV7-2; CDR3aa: CASSLGLGSNQPQHF
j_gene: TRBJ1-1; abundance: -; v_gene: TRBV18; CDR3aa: CASSPPTTGLFTEAFF
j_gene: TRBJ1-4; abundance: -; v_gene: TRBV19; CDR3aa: CASRPTGGDEKLFF
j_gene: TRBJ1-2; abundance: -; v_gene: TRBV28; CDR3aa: CASSLDGGSRLSGYTF
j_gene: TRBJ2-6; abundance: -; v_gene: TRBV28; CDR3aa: CASSFPDRVGANVLTF
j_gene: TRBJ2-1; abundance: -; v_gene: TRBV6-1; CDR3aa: CASSARAPVYNEQFF
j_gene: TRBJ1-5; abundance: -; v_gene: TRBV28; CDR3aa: CASSLGHLDPQHF
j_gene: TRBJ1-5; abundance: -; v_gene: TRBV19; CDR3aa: CASLQGGGNNQPQHF
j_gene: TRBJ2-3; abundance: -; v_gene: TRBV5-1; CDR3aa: CASSLEGFRGRDTQYF
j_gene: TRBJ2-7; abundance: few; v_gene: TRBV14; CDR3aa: CASSLFTGREQYF
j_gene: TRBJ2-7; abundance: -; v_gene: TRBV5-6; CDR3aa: CASSFPGTAEQYF
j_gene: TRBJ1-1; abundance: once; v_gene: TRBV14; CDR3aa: CASSPQMTVNTEAFF
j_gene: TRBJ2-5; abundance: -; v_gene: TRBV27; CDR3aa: CASSQGRGAMGTQYF
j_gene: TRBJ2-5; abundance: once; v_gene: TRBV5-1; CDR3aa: CASSRTGGWRETQYF
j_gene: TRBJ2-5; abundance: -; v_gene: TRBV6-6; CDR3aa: CASRTGGTGRETQYF
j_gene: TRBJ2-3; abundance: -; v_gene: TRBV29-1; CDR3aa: CSVGIGSAQYF
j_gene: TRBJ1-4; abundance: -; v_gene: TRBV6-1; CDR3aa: CASSAEDRSVGEKLFF
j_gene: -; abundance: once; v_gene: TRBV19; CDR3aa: CASSFRVSSYEQYF
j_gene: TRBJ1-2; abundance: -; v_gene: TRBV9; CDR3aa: CASSVVLGHYTF
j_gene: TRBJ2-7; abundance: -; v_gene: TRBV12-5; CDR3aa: CASGLALTPAGGPDEQYF
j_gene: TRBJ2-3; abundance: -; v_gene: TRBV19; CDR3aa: CASSISGVGARTDTQYF
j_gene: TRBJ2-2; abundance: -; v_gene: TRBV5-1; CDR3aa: CASSLGLLGTGELFF
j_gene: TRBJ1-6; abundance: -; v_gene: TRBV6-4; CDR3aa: CASSDSTVYNSPLHF
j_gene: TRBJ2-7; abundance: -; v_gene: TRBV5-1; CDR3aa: CASSPGPGSYEQYF
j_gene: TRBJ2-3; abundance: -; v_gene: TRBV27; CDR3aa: CASSLLQGGTDTQYF
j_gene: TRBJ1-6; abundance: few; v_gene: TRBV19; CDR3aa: CASSTYTGNSPLHF
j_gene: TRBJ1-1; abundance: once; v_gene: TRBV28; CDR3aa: CASSLSRRDTEAFF
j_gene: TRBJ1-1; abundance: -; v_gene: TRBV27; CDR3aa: CASSLGGRKAFF
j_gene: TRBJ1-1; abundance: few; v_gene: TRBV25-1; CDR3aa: CASGAGSRGGEAFF
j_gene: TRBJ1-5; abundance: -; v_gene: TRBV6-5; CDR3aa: CASSYNPNSNQPQHF
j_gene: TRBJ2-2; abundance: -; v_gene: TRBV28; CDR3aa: CASLYRGTGELFF
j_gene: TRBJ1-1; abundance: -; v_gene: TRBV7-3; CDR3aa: CASSLVGGDTEAFF
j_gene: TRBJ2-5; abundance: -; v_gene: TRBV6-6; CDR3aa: CASSYSGQGQETQYF
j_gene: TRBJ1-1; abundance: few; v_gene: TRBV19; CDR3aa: CASSKTQNTEAFF
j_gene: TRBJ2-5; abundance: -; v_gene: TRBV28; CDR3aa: CATRAPIQETQYF
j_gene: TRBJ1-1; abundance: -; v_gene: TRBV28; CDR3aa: CASSLPGGTEAFF
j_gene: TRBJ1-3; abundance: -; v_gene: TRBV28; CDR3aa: CASSPSTGSGNTIYF
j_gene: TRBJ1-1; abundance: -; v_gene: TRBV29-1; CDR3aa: CSVLTLMNTEAFF